Listed below are T cell receptor beta chains from one sample, sequenced in a study of blood T cell repertoires in COVID-19. Measured with immunoSEQ multiplex PCR; TCRdb has only the in-frame clones, and not every one. The table shows roughly 50,000 clones, with more than 80% occurring only once. Specimen: peripheral blood. These receptors came from a human donor in a cohort sampled during active COVID-19. CDR3s include the opening cysteine and the closing phenylalanine or tryptophan. Each record gives: J gene, V gene, clone size, D gene, CDR3 DNA, CDR3 protein. A D gene is named only where the DNA matches it firmly. Clone size is shown for a subset of rows, as once, few, many or a class of expanded clone.

j_gene: TRBJ2-5
v_gene: TRBV7-2
abundance: -
d_gene: TRBD2
CDR3nt: TGTGCCAGCAGCCTTCGACTAGCGGGGGGGCCGTACCAAGAGACCCAGTACTTC
CDR3aa: CASSLRLAGGPYQETQYF

j_gene: TRBJ1-5
v_gene: TRBV10-3
abundance: once
d_gene: -
CDR3nt: TGTGCCATCAGTATCAATAGCAATCAGCCCCAGCATTTT
CDR3aa: CAISINSNQPQHF

j_gene: TRBJ2-5
v_gene: TRBV2
abundance: -
d_gene: -
CDR3nt: TGTGCCAACCCAGGGCAGGGAAACCAAGAGACCCAGTACTTC
CDR3aa: CANPGQGNQETQYF

j_gene: TRBJ1-1
v_gene: TRBV9
abundance: -
d_gene: TRBD1
CDR3nt: TGTGCCAGCAGCGCCGCCGGGACAGGGACTAACACTGAAGCTTTCTTT
CDR3aa: CASSAAGTGTNTEAFF

j_gene: TRBJ1-2
v_gene: TRBV5-1
abundance: -
d_gene: -
CDR3nt: TGCGCCAGCAGCTTGGGTGGGCTCTATGGCTACACCTTC
CDR3aa: CASSLGGLYGYTF

j_gene: TRBJ2-7
v_gene: TRBV15
abundance: once
d_gene: -
CDR3nt: TGTGCCACCAGCAGAGAGGCAACCTACGAGCAGTACTTC
CDR3aa: CATSREATYEQYF

j_gene: TRBJ1-4
v_gene: TRBV7-9
abundance: -
d_gene: TRBD1
CDR3nt: TGTGCCAGCAGCTTGGCGACAGGGGATAGTGAAAAACTGTTTTTT
CDR3aa: CASSLATGDSEKLFF

j_gene: TRBJ2-6
v_gene: TRBV19
abundance: once
d_gene: -
CDR3nt: TGTGCCAGTAGTATAGGAACAGCCGGGGCCAACGTCCTGACTTTC
CDR3aa: CASSIGTAGANVLTF

j_gene: TRBJ1-3
v_gene: TRBV30
abundance: -
d_gene: TRBD1
CDR3nt: TGTGCCTGTGGCTCAGGGGGCCCTGGAAACACCATATATTTT
CDR3aa: CACGSGGPGNTIYF

j_gene: TRBJ1-4
v_gene: TRBV7-2
abundance: -
d_gene: -
CDR3nt: TGTGCCAGCAGCTCCCGGGGGGCCGTCGGGGAAAAACTGTTTTTT
CDR3aa: CASSSRGAVGEKLFF

j_gene: TRBJ1-5
v_gene: TRBV27
abundance: few
d_gene: -
CDR3nt: TGTGCCAGCAGTTTACAGGGCAATCAGCCCCAGCATTTT
CDR3aa: CASSLQGNQPQHF

j_gene: TRBJ1-1
v_gene: TRBV7-2
abundance: -
d_gene: TRBD1
CDR3nt: TGTGCCAGCAGCCGGGACAGGAACACTGAAGCTTTCTTT
CDR3aa: CASSRDRNTEAFF

j_gene: TRBJ2-2
v_gene: TRBV27
abundance: -
d_gene: TRBD2
CDR3nt: TGTGCCAGCAGGAGGACTAGCGGGGGGATCACCGGGGAGCTGTTTTTT
CDR3aa: CASRRTSGGITGELFF

j_gene: TRBJ2-7
v_gene: TRBV11-2
abundance: -
d_gene: TRBD1
CDR3nt: TGTGCCAGCAGACGGACAGGGGGCGAGCAGTACTTC
CDR3aa: CASRRTGGEQYF

j_gene: TRBJ2-7
v_gene: TRBV29-1
abundance: -
d_gene: -
CDR3nt: TGCAGCGTTGGGTCGACAGGATCCTACGAGCAGTACTTC
CDR3aa: CSVGSTGSYEQYF

j_gene: TRBJ1-3
v_gene: TRBV6-2/TRBV6-3
abundance: -
d_gene: -
CDR3nt: TGTGCCAGCAGTTATCCGGTCGGGACATCAACTGGAAACACCATATATTTT
CDR3aa: CASSYPVGTSTGNTIYF

j_gene: TRBJ1-1
v_gene: TRBV29-1
abundance: -
d_gene: -
CDR3nt: TGCAGCGTTGAGCCGGGGAGGAACACTGAAGCTTTCTTT
CDR3aa: CSVEPGRNTEAFF

j_gene: TRBJ2-1
v_gene: TRBV9
abundance: -
d_gene: TRBD2
CDR3nt: TGTGCCAGCAGCGGACTAGCGGGGGGAAGCTCCTACAATGAGCAGTTCTTC
CDR3aa: CASSGLAGGSSYNEQFF

j_gene: TRBJ1-2
v_gene: TRBV5-1
abundance: -
d_gene: -
CDR3nt: TGCGCCAGCAGCCCCGGACATGCTAACTATGGCTACACCTTC
CDR3aa: CASSPGHANYGYTF

j_gene: TRBJ2-7
v_gene: TRBV5-1
abundance: -
d_gene: -
CDR3nt: TGCGCCAGCAGCTTGGCCCCCGGGACAAAATCCGAGCAGTACTTC
CDR3aa: CASSLAPGTKSEQYF

j_gene: TRBJ1-3
v_gene: TRBV13
abundance: -
d_gene: TRBD1
CDR3nt: TGTGCCAGCAGCTCCTCTTACGCCGGGACAGGGGGCAGACTGGGAAACACCATATATTTT
CDR3aa: CASSSSYAGTGGRLGNTIYF

j_gene: TRBJ2-3
v_gene: TRBV18
abundance: -
d_gene: -
CDR3nt: TGTGCCAGCTCACTGATACTCCAGGGGGGCTCCTCCCAACGCACAGATACGCAGTATTTT
CDR3aa: CASSLILQGGSSQRTDTQYF

j_gene: TRBJ1-2
v_gene: TRBV23-1
abundance: -
d_gene: -
CDR3nt: TGCGCCCGAACCCAATCGCGCAACTATGGCTACACCTTC
CDR3aa: CARTQSRNYGYTF

j_gene: TRBJ1-1
v_gene: TRBV6-4
abundance: -
d_gene: -
CDR3nt: TGTGCCAGCAGTGACCCCGAGCAGGGGTTTCTCACTGAAGCTTTCTTT
CDR3aa: CASSDPEQGFLTEAFF

j_gene: TRBJ2-7
v_gene: TRBV7-2
abundance: -
d_gene: TRBD1
CDR3nt: TGTGCCAGCGCGGAAAGGGGGCATTACGAGCAGTACTTC
CDR3aa: CASAERGHYEQYF

j_gene: TRBJ1-2
v_gene: TRBV7-2
abundance: -
d_gene: -
CDR3nt: TGTGCCAGCAGCGAGAGCGTCGCCTATGGCTACACCTTC
CDR3aa: CASSESVAYGYTF

j_gene: TRBJ2-7
v_gene: TRBV5-5
abundance: -
d_gene: -
CDR3nt: TGTGCCAGCAGCTCCGACCCGGGCAGGGACGAGCAGTACTTC
CDR3aa: CASSSDPGRDEQYF

j_gene: TRBJ2-7
v_gene: TRBV6-1
abundance: -
d_gene: TRBD2
CDR3nt: TGTGCCAGCAGTGAATTGGGGAGCGGGGGCCTTGTAGCGCAGTACTTC
CDR3aa: CASSELGSGGLVAQYF

j_gene: TRBJ1-5
v_gene: TRBV6-6
abundance: -
d_gene: -
CDR3nt: TGTGCCAGCAGTTACTATAGGACTGGGGGAGGACAGCCCCAGCATTTT
CDR3aa: CASSYYRTGGGQPQHF

j_gene: TRBJ2-1
v_gene: TRBV18
abundance: -
d_gene: TRBD1
CDR3nt: TGTGCCAGCTCACCACTTGGACAGGGTTCCTACAATGAGCAGTTCTTC
CDR3aa: CASSPLGQGSYNEQFF

j_gene: TRBJ2-1
v_gene: TRBV2
abundance: -
d_gene: -
CDR3nt: TGTGCCAGCAGGACAGGATCTAGCTCCTACAATGAGCAGTTCTTC
CDR3aa: CASRTGSSSYNEQFF

j_gene: TRBJ2-7
v_gene: TRBV18
abundance: -
d_gene: TRBD2
CDR3nt: TGTGCCAGCTCACCACGTTCAGTAGCGGGAAATACGGGCGAGCAGTACTTC
CDR3aa: CASSPRSVAGNTGEQYF

j_gene: TRBJ1-4
v_gene: TRBV27
abundance: -
d_gene: -
CDR3nt: TGTGCCAGCAGGCGATACGGGGATAATGAAAAACTGTTTTTT
CDR3aa: CASRRYGDNEKLFF

j_gene: TRBJ1-4
v_gene: TRBV29-1
abundance: -
d_gene: -
CDR3nt: TGCAGCGTTTCCAGCGGGGCCATTGGGGAAAAACTGTTTTTT
CDR3aa: CSVSSGAIGEKLFF

j_gene: TRBJ2-2
v_gene: TRBV3-1/TRBV3-2
abundance: -
d_gene: TRBD2
CDR3nt: TGTGCCAGCACCCAGGGACTAGCGGGCGGGACCGGGGAGCTGTTTTTT
CDR3aa: CASTQGLAGGTGELFF

j_gene: TRBJ2-2
v_gene: TRBV7-9
abundance: -
d_gene: TRBD1
CDR3nt: TGTGCCAGCAGCAGGGACAGGGGGCTTACCGGGGAGCTGTTTTTT
CDR3aa: CASSRDRGLTGELFF

j_gene: TRBJ1-5
v_gene: TRBV5-6
abundance: -
d_gene: TRBD1
CDR3nt: TGTGCCAGCAGCTTGGGAGACAGGGGAAGGGGCAATCAGCCCCAGCATTTT
CDR3aa: CASSLGDRGRGNQPQHF

j_gene: TRBJ2-6
v_gene: TRBV18
abundance: once
d_gene: TRBD1
CDR3nt: TGTGCCAGCTCACCACTACTGGGAAAAGGGGGCGAATCTTTCGCTGGGGCCAACGTCCTGACTTTC
CDR3aa: CASSPLLGKGGESFAGANVLTF